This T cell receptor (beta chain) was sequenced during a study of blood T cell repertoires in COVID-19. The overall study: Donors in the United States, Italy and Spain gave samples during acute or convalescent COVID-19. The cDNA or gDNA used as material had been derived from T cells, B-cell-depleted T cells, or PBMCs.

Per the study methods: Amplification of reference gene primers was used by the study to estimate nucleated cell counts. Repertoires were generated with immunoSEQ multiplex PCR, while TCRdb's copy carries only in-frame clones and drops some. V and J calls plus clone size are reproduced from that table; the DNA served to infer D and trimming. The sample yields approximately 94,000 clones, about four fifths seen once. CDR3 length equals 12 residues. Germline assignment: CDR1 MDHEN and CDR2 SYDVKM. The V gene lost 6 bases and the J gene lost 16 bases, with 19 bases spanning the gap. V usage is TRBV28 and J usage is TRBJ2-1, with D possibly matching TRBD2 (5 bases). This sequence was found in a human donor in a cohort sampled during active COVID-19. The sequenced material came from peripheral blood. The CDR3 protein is CASRVSATFFFF. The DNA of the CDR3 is TGTGCCAGCAGGGTTAGCGCAACATTTTTTTTCTTC.